This TCR beta chain is drawn from a study of blood T cell repertoires in COVID-19. On the study more broadly: Some COVID-19 samples were acute and others convalescent; all came from the United States, Italy and Spain.

Looked up from germline, CDR1 is LNHDA and CDR2 is SQIVND (reference sequence). CDR3 length: 15 residues. Trimming left V 3 bases short and J 6 bases short, with 15 bases between. The assay was immunoSEQ multiplex PCR, and TCRdb's table has in-frame clones only and misses some. In the table there are under 200,000 clones, around nine tenths of which are singletons. This chain connects TRBV19 to TRBJ2-1; maybe TRBD2 (5 bases). The sequenced sample consisted of peripheral blood. This sequence originates from a man between 18 and 29 years old with active or convalescent COVID-19. CDR3 sequence (DNA): TGTGCCAGTAGTATTGGAAGGACTTTCGTCAATGAGCAGTTCTTC. This codes for CASSIGRTFVNEQFF. The full variable domain, its missing parts supplied by reference TRBV19 and TRBJ2-1, is DGGITQSPKYLFRKEGQNVTLSCEQNLNHDAMYWYRQDPGQGLRLIYYSQIVNDFQKGDIAEGYSVSREKKESFPLTVTSAQKNPTAFYLCASSIGRTFVNEQFFGPGTRLTVL.